This T cell receptor (beta chain) is from a study of Graves' ophthalmopathy and Graves' hyperthyroidism. The V gene's germline CDR1 is MNHNS and CDR2 SASEGT. CDR3 length: 14 residues. Trimming removed 7 bases from V and 6 bases from J; junction bases left unmatched: 7. The authors amplified TCR beta CDR3 regions, and they did so from RNA transcripts for repertoire sequencing. The workflow started with a first-round RT-PCR run with HTBI primers and then moved on to a second-round multiplex PCR. TCRdb reprocessed the multiplex PCR reads via MiXCR and lists one record per CDR3 protein. Of about 500,000 distinct CDR3 sequences in the sample, about 15% were seen once. Establishment of the diagnosis relied upon clinical symptoms, serum thyroxine, TRAb, thyroid ultrasound and orbital computed tomography.

This sequence joins TRBV6-1 and TRBJ2-7; 12 bases fit TRBD1. The source of this sequence is a woman younger than 45 with Graves' ophthalmopathy. The sample taken for sequencing was blood. The CDR3 DNA reads TGTGCCAGCATGACCGGGACAGGGGGCGCCGAGCAGTACTTC. It is translated as CASMTGTGGAEQYF.